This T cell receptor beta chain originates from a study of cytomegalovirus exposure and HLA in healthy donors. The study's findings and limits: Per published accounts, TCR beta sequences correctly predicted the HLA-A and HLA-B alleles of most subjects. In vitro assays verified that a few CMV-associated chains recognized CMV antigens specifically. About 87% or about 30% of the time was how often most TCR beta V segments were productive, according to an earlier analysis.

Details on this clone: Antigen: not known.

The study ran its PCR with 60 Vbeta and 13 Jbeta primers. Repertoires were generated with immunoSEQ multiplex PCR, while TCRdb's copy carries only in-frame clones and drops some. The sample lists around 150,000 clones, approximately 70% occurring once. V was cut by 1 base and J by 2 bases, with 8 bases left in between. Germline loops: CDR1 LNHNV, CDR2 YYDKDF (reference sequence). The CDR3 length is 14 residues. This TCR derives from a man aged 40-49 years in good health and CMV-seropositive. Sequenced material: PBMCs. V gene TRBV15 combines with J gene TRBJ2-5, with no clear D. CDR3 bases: TGTGCCACCAGCAGAGGTCAGATTCAAGAGACCCAGTACTTC. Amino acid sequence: CATSRGQIQETQYF.